The 19 T cell receptor beta chains below were found in one sample sequenced in a study of blood T cell repertoires in COVID-19. Here immunoSEQ multiplex PCR was the method, and the copy in TCRdb shows in-frame clones only, minus some. Of about 240,000 clones listed, around 81% were seen once; the top ten hold approximately 2%. The specimen was peripheral blood. These receptors all come from a man between 25 and 39 years old who had recovered from COVID-19.

The rearrangement joins TRBV3-1 (or the pseudogene TRBV3-2) to TRBJ2-7, with D possibly being TRBD1 (5 bases). Per the germline V gene, CDR1 is LGHDT and CDR2 is YNNKEL (reference sequence). The CDR3 is made up of 14 amino acids. V was pared by 3 bases and J by 1 base, with 10 bases between. Here the CDR3 reads CASSHRGGSYEQYF. The CDR3 bases are TGTGCCAGCAGCCATAGGGGCGGATCCTACGAGCAGTACTTC.

The chain couples TRBV21-1 to TRBJ2-1; TRBD1 is the table's D call and was not checked against the DNA. TRBV21-1 is an annotated pseudogene. CDR3 length equals 12 residues. The CDR3 here is CASDSGVIEQFF. The CDR3 DNA reads as TGTGCCAGCGACAGTGGGGTAATTGAGCAGTTCTTC.

The chain carries TRBV6-1 and TRBJ1-1; D remains unclear. Deletions cut 3 bases from V and 2 bases from J, with 7 bases between. In germline, CDR1 is MNHNS, CDR2 SASEGT. The CDR3 consists of 13 residues. The chain's CDR3 is CASSDIGNTEAFF. The CDR3 DNA sequence: TGTGCCAGCAGTGATATCGGTAACACTGAAGCTTTCTTT.

Concerning this clone: Relative to the germline gene, one junction end is altered; a read error may explain this. The chain recombines TRBV11-2 with TRBJ1-4; weak D call: TRBD1 (6 bases). The CDR3 spans 15 residues. From germline, CDR1 is SGHAT and CDR2 FQNNGV. The CDR3, as DNA: TGTGCCAGCAGCCTAGAAGGGGGTCCAGGGGAAAAACTGTTTTTT. It codes for CASSLEGGPGEKLFF.

This clone appeared a single time. The chain couples TRBV3-1 (or the pseudogene TRBV3-2) to TRBJ2-1; D gene uncertain. This CDR3 spans 12 amino acids. From germline, CDR1 is LGHDT and CDR2 YNNKEL (reference sequence). The V end was cut by 4 bases, the J end by 9 bases, with 10 bases between. The CDR3 region is CASSRHGSEQFF. CDR3 nucleotides: TGTGCCAGCAGCCGCCACGGTAGTGAGCAGTTCTTC.

J is TRBJ2-3 and V is TRBV19; the D is unclear. The V end lost 2 bases, the J end lost 0 bases, and 18 bases lay between the germline ends. The length of the CDR3 is 18 residues. Germline values: CDR1 LNHDA, CDR2 SQIVND (reference sequence). CDR3 residues: CASSILFGDPASTDTQYF. CDR3 in DNA: TGTGCCAGTAGTATACTATTCGGAGATCCGGCTAGCACAGATACGCAGTATTTT.

The V and J genes are TRBV6-5 and TRBJ2-5, with TRBD2 matching 9 bases. Trimming took 5 bases from V and 2 from J; bases not matched to a gene: 3. CDR3 size: 14 residues. The germline gives CDR1 MNHEY, CDR2 SVGAGI. The CDR3 reads CASSRSGGQETQYF. The DNA of the CDR3 is TGTGCCAGCAGTCGTAGCGGGGGACAAGAGACCCAGTACTTC.

The J gene is TRBJ2-2, the V gene TRBV2, with D possibly being TRBD2 (6 bases). Between the trimmed V and J ends, which lost 4 bases and 5 bases, there was a span of 11 bases. The germline V gene has CDR1 SNHLY and CDR2 FYNNEI. CDR3 length equals 14 residues. The CDR3 loop reads CASSVRGPTGELFF. The CDR3 DNA follows: TGTGCCAGCAGTGTGCGGGGTCCAACCGGGGAGCTGTTTTTT.

V and J are TRBV7-2 and TRBJ2-5, with D tentatively TRBD2 (5 bases). The germline V gene has CDR1 SGHTA and CDR2 FQGNSA. The ends were cut back, 0 bases at V and 4 bases at J, with 9 bases in the middle. CDR3 length equals 14 residues. CDR3 coding DNA: TGTGCCAGCAGCTTAGCGGGCGGACTAGAGACCCAGTACTTC. This sequence encodes CASSLAGGLETQYF.

This chain connects TRBV7-9 to TRBJ1-1; 7 bases are shared with TRBD1. The CDR3 sequence is 14 residues long. J was trimmed by 12 bases and V by 5 bases; bases with no gene match: 15. CDR1 and CDR2 from the germline V gene are SEHNR and FQNEAQ (reference sequence). CDR3: CASSPPLTGTISFF. DNA for the CDR3: TGTGCCAGCAGCCCACCACTGACAGGGACGATATCTTTCTTT.

V usage is TRBV7-3 and J usage is TRBJ2-3; 7 bases match TRBD1. CDR3 length: 13 amino acids. CDR1 and CDR2 (germline): SGHTA, FQGTGA. With 5 bases clipped from V and 9 bases from J, the junction kept 8 bases outside the gene matches. CDR3 region: CASSPREGATQYF. CDR3 sequence (DNA): TGTGCCAGCAGCCCTCGCGAGGGGGCCACGCAGTATTTT.

The rearrangement links TRBV6-5 to TRBJ2-7, with TRBD1 matching 8 bases. There are 15 residues in the CDR3. CDR1 and CDR2 (germline): MNHEY, SVGAGI. V shed 6 bases, J shed 0 bases, and the junction held 7 bases outside the gene matches. The CDR3 sequence is CASRRGTGTSYEQYF. The CDR3 DNA sequence: TGTGCCAGCAGGCGTGGGACAGGAACCTCCTACGAGCAGTACTTC.

To note about this clone: Within the sample, other DNA sequences also encode this same CDR3. The chain carries TRBV18 and TRBJ2-3; a possible D gene is TRBD2 (5 bases). Trimming left V 1 base short and J 3 bases short, with 8 bases between. CDR1 is KGHSH, CDR2 LQKENI, per germline. The CDR3 runs to 14 residues. Here the CDR3 reads CASSPLEGTDTQYF. As DNA, the CDR3 is TGTGCCAGCTCACCACTAGAGGGAACAGATACGCAGTATTTT. Using reference TRBV18 and TRBJ2-3 for the parts outside the CDR3, the full variable domain is NAGVMQNPRHLVRRRGQEARLRCSPMKGHSHVYWYRQLPEEGLKFMVYLQKENIIDESGMPKERFSAEFPKEGPSILRIQQVVRGDSAAYFCASSPLEGTDTQYFGPGTRLTVL.

The V and J genes are TRBV12-3 or TRBV12-4 and TRBJ1-2; D might be TRBD1 (6 bases). The CDR3 spans 13 residues. V lost 4 bases to trimming and J lost 14 bases, with 20 bases between them. The CDR3 nucleotides read TGTGCCAGCAGTTCAATCCTCGGGGGGCAGTCAACCTTC. This translates into CASSSILGGQSTF.

CDR3 sequence reads: CASSQRETGLHGYTF. CDR3 DNA sequence: TGCGCCAGCAGCCAGAGAGAGACAGGTCTCCATGGCTACACCTTC. V and J are TRBV4-1 and TRBJ1-2, with D perhaps TRBD1 (6 bases). This CDR3 is 15 amino acids long. V shed 3 bases and J shed 6 bases, with 17 bases lying between them. The germline V gene has CDR1 MGHRA and CDR2 YSYEKL.

V gene TRBV5-6 combines with J gene TRBJ2-1; D is possibly TRBD2 (6 bases). This CDR3 has 14 residues. Trimming took 2 bases from V and 8 from J, leaving 14 bases between them. Per germline, CDR1 SGHDT and CDR2 YYEEEE. CDR3 sequence reads: CASSLNGGEDEQFF. Here the CDR3 DNA reads TGTGCCAGCAGCTTAAACGGGGGTGAAGATGAGCAGTTCTTC.

V gene TRBV6-1 combines with J gene TRBJ2-1; unclear D gene. V lost 3 bases to trimming and J lost 8 bases, with 11 bases between them. The germline V gene encodes CDR1 MNHNS and CDR2 SASEGT. The CDR3 covers 13 residues. DNA for the CDR3: TGTGCCAGCAGTGAGAACCCGGGTGATGAGCAGTTCTTC. Its protein product is CASSENPGDEQFF.

The J gene is TRBJ2-3, the V gene TRBV4-2; possible D gene TRBD2, 6 bases. CDR3 length equals 14 residues. Germline CDR1 and CDR2: LGHNA and YNFKEQ. The germline V and J ends were trimmed by 4 bases and 5 bases, with 13 bases remaining between them. The CDR3 DNA reads TGTGCCAGCAGCCCCTCGGCCGGGAGAGATACGCAGTATTTT. Protein: CASSPSAGRDTQYF.

In this sample, this clone turned up many times. V is TRBV6-5 and J is TRBJ1-1; weak D call: TRBD1 (5 bases). The germline V gene encodes CDR1 MNHEY and CDR2 SVGAGI. The V end lost 7 bases, the J end lost 3 bases, and 12 bases lay between the germline ends. The CDR3 covers 13 residues. CDR3 in amino acids: CASTPTVDTEAFF. CDR3 DNA sequence: TGTGCCAGCACCCCGACAGTAGACACTGAAGCTTTCTTT.